The rows below give T cell receptor beta chains drawn from one sample of a study of cytomegalovirus exposure and HLA in healthy donors. Assay used: immunoSEQ multiplex PCR; TCRdb lists only in-frame clones, some missing. The table shows fewer than 200,000 clones, with approximately 80% occurring only once. Sequencing was performed on PBMCs. Receptors originate from a young woman in good health and CMV-seropositive. The CDR3 runs from the conserved cysteine through the conserved F or W. A D gene is named only where the DNA matches it firmly. Clone size, where shown, is once, few, many, or a class for clones that have expanded.

clone size	V gene	J gene	D gene	CDR3 DNA	CDR3 protein
-	TRBV6-1	TRBJ1-2	-	TGTGCCAGCAAGACCCCAGGGCGGAGCCCTAGAGGCTACACCTTC	CASKTPGRSPRGYTF
-	TRBV11-1	TRBJ2-1	TRBD2	TGTGCCAGCAGCCCCCGGGGGGGTAGCGGGGTCGATGAGCAGTTCTTC	CASSPRGGSGVDEQFF
-	TRBV7-7	TRBJ2-1	TRBD1	TGTGCTAGCAGCTTAAAACAGGGGCCCTACAATGAGCAGTTCTTC	CASSLKQGPYNEQFF
-	TRBV27	TRBJ2-7	-	TGTACCAGCAGGGGCCACCCGGTTACAGGAAACTACGAGCAGTACTTC	CTSRGHPVTGNYEQYF
-	TRBV30	TRBJ2-4	-	TGTGCCTGGAGCCAGGTTGCCAAAAACATTCAGTACTTC	CAWSQVAKNIQYF
-	TRBV2	TRBJ1-5	TRBD1	TGTGCCAGCAGTAGGACAGGGGACCAGCCCCAGCATTTT	CASSRTGDQPQHF
-	TRBV5-1	TRBJ1-5	-	TGCGCCAGCAGCTTGGGGAGTAGCAATCAGCCCCAGCATTTT	CASSLGSSNQPQHF
-	TRBV4-3	TRBJ2-7	-	TGCGCCAGCAGCCAAGATGAGCCGACCTACGAGCAGTACTTC	CASSQDEPTYEQYF
-	TRBV9	TRBJ2-2	-	TGTGCCAGCAGCGGACGCGGCGGTGAGAACACCGGGGAGCTGTTTTTT	CASSGRGGENTGELFF
-	TRBV18	TRBJ2-5	-	TGTGCCAGCTCTCAACTGCAAAAAGAGACCCAGTACTTC	CASSQLQKETQYF
few	TRBV6-6	TRBJ2-3	-	TGTGCCAGCAGTTATGAAAGCGGCTCCACAGATACGCAGTATTTT	CASSYESGSTDTQYF
-	TRBV28	TRBJ1-5	-	TGTGCCAGCAGTTTTGGGGACATTAATCAGCCCCAGCATTTT	CASSFGDINQPQHF
-	TRBV30	TRBJ1-1	-	TGTGCCTGGAGTCCTACGGGGGGCGATGGCGGGAACGAAGCTTTCTTT	CAWSPTGGDGGNEAFF
-	TRBV7-8	TRBJ2-4	TRBD1	TGTGCCAGCAGCTATCAACCTACAGGGGTGTTTAACATTCAGTACTTC	CASSYQPTGVFNIQYF
-	TRBV10-2	TRBJ1-2	-	TGCGCCAGTCGGACAGCTTACTATGGCTACACCTTC	CASRTAYYGYTF
-	TRBV12-5	TRBJ2-1	-	TGTGCTAGTGGTTTGGGGAGGGGTGAGGGGAATGAGCAGTTCTTC	CASGLGRGEGNEQFF
-	TRBV29-1	TRBJ2-4	TRBD2	TGCAGCGTTTCCCCAACTAGCGGGGGGGCCGCCAAAAACATTCAGTACTTC	CSVSPTSGGAAKNIQYF
-	TRBV27	TRBJ1-5	-	TGTGCCAGCAGTCTGACAGTTAGCAATCAGCCCCAGCATTTT	CASSLTVSNQPQHF
-	TRBV5-1	TRBJ2-1	-	TGCGCCAGCAGCTTGGAGGGTGGCAGGGGTGAGCAGTTCTTC	CASSLEGGRGEQFF
once	TRBV6-5	TRBJ2-2	TRBD1	TGTGCCAGCAGTTGGGGACAGGGGAGCACCGGGGAGCTGTTTTTT	CASSWGQGSTGELFF
few	TRBV5-1	TRBJ1-2	-	TGCGCCAGCAGCTTGGACTCCTATGGCTACACCTTC	CASSLDSYGYTF
-	TRBV5-4	TRBJ2-3	TRBD2	TGTGCCAGCAGCACGGGACTAGCGGGAGGGGATACGCAGTATTTT	CASSTGLAGGDTQYF
-	TRBV29-1	TRBJ2-1	-	TGCAGCGTGCCCCTTGTGCCGGGGGTCCAGTACAATGAGCAGTTCTTC	CSVPLVPGVQYNEQFF
-	TRBV27	TRBJ1-1	TRBD1	TGTGCCAGCAGTACAGGGGGCACTGAAGCTTTCTTT	CASSTGGTEAFF
-	TRBV29-1	TRBJ1-6	-	TGCAGCGTTGATCGGAGCAGAAGCTCCTATAATTCACCCCTCCACTTT	CSVDRSRSSYNSPLHF